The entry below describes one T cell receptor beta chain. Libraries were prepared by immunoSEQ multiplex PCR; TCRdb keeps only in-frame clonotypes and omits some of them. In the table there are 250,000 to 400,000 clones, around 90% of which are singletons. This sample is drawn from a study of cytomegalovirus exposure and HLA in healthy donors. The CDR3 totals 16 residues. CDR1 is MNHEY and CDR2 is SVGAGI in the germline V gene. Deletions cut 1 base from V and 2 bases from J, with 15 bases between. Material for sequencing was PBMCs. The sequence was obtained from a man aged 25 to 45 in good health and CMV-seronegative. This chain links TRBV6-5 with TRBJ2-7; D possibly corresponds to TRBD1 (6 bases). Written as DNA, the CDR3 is TGTGCCAGCAGTTACTTAGACAGGCCGCCAACCTACGAGCAGTACTTC. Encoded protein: CASSYLDRPPTYEQYF.